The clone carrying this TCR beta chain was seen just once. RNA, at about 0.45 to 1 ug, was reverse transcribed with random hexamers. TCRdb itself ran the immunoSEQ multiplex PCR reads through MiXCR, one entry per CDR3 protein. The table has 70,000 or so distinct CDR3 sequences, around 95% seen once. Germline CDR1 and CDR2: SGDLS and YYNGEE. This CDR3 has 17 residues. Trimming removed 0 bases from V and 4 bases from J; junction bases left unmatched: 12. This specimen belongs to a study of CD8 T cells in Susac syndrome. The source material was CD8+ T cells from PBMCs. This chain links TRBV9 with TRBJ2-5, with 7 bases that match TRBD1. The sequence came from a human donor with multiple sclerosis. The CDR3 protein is CASSVDPTGLMIETQYF. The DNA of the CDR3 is TGTGCCAGCAGCGTAGACCCGACAGGGCTTATGATAGAGACCCAGTACTTC.